These 20 T cell receptor beta chains were all obtained from the same sample, sequenced in a study of cytomegalovirus exposure and HLA in healthy donors. The primer mix had 60 Vbeta and 13 Jbeta primers. The method was immunoSEQ multiplex PCR; TCRdb's version includes in-frame clones alone and lacks a portion of them. Of over 150,000 clones listed, 84% were seen once; the top ten hold 0.38%. Material: PBMCs. Receptor source: a boy aged 2 to 10 in good health and CMV-seronegative.

This chain connects TRBV5-6 to TRBJ2-5; D not resolved. CDR3 length: 16 amino acids. V lost 4 bases to trimming and J lost 5 bases, with 21 bases between them. The germline gives CDR1 SGHDT, CDR2 YYEEEE. The CDR3 sequence: CASSPEIRSDWETQYF. The DNA of the CDR3 is TGTGCCAGCAGCCCGGAGATTAGATCGGATTGGGAGACCCAGTACTTC. The whole variable domain, filled in from reference TRBV5-6 and TRBJ2-5, reads DAGVTQSPTHLIKTRGQQVTLRCSPKSGHDTVSWYQQALGQGPQFIFQYYEEEERQRGNFPDRFSGHQFPNYSSELNVNALLLGDSALYLCASSPEIRSDWETQYFGPGTRLLVL.

V gene TRBV6-5 combines with J gene TRBJ2-7; D might be TRBD2 (6 bases). The V end lost 6 bases, the J end lost 2 bases, and 11 bases lay between the germline ends. Germline V lookup: CDR1 MNHEY, CDR2 SVGAGI. This CDR3 comprises 13 residues. The CDR3 sequence is CASRRDGPYEQYF. CDR3 sequence (DNA): TGTGCCAGCAGGCGGGACGGACCCTACGAGCAGTACTTC.

The chain joins TRBV6-5 to TRBJ2-2, with D maybe TRBD1 (5 bases). The J call is uncertain, as TRBJ1-3 better fits the DNA end. This CDR3 region has 12 residues. Germline assignment: CDR1 MNHEY and CDR2 SVGAGI. CDR3 amino acids: CASRGGGNTIYF. For the CDR3, the DNA is TGTGCCAGCAGGGGGGGAGGAAACACCATATATTTT.

This chain uses TRBV7-9 with TRBJ2-5; TRBD1 is a possible D gene (6 bases). CDR3 length: 14 amino acids. CDR1 and CDR2 from the germline V gene are SEHNR and FQNEAQ (reference sequence). V was shortened by 3 bases and J by 5 bases, with 13 bases between the two germline ends. This CDR3 reads CASSFTGIVETQYF. In DNA, the CDR3 is TGTGCCAGCAGCTTTACAGGGATCGTGGAGACCCAGTACTTC.

This chain links TRBV2 with TRBJ1-5; tentatively, D is TRBD1 (6 bases). Germline assignment: CDR1 SNHLY and CDR2 FYNNEI. The CDR3 covers 15 residues. Trimming removed 3 bases from V and 3 bases from J, with 12 bases in between. The CDR3 spells CASSDGQWDNQPQHF. In nucleotides, the CDR3 is TGTGCCAGCAGTGATGGACAGTGGGACAATCAGCCCCAGCATTTT.

V usage is TRBV30 and J usage is TRBJ1-1; perhaps TRBD1 as D (6 bases). The CDR3 loop spans 13 amino acids. V was cut by 3 bases and J by 0 bases, with 8 bases left in between. The V gene's germline CDR1 is GTSNPN and CDR2 SVGIG (reference sequence). DNA of the CDR3: TGTGCCTGGAGGTGGGGGCTGAACACTGAAGCTTTCTTT. Amino acid sequence: CAWRWGLNTEAFF. Using reference TRBV30 and TRBJ1-1 for the parts outside the CDR3, the full variable domain is SQTIHQWPATLVQPVGSPLSLECTVEGTSNPNLYWYRQAAGRGLQLLFYSVGIGQISSEVPQNLSASRPQDRQFILSSKKLLLSDSGFYLCAWRWGLNTEAFFGQGTRLTVV.

The genes are TRBV6-1 and TRBJ1-2; perhaps TRBD1 as D (5 bases). Germline V gives CDR1 MNHNS, CDR2 SASEGT. V was pared by 3 bases and J by 4 bases, with 15 bases between. The CDR3 totals 15 residues. CDR3: CASSDTVKGFYGYTF. The CDR3 DNA follows: TGTGCCAGCAGTGACACAGTGAAGGGGTTCTATGGCTACACCTTC.

The table lists this clone with a count of one. This rearrangement joins TRBV30 to TRBJ2-7; D perhaps matches TRBD1 (6 bases). The CDR3 length is 12 residues. CDR1 is GTSNPN, CDR2 SVGIG, per germline (reference sequence). V dropped 0 bases and J dropped 4 bases, with 7 bases sitting between them. CDR3 protein: CAWSVGGYEQYF. Written as DNA, the CDR3 is TGTGCCTGGAGTGTAGGGGGATACGAGCAGTACTTC.

The genes are TRBV5-1 and TRBJ2-5, with 8 bases that match TRBD2. The CDR3 is made up of 15 amino acids. The V segment lost 7 bases and the J segment 5 bases; nucleotides outside the gene matches: 13. Germline values: CDR1 SGHRS, CDR2 YFSETQ. For the CDR3, the DNA is TGCGCCAGCCACCGGCGGGAGGCGTTTAGGGAGACCCAGTACTTC. Translated: CASHRREAFRETQYF.

V and J are TRBV19 and TRBJ1-5; TRBD1 is a possible D gene (6 bases). CDR1 and CDR2 (germline): LNHDA, SQIVND (reference sequence). Deletions cut 6 bases from V and 7 bases from J, with 28 bases between. The CDR3 covers 18 residues. In DNA, the CDR3 is TGTGCCAGTAGACCCCCCCTAGGACAGTACCTTGGGCGGCAGCCCCAGCATTTT. Amino acid sequence: CASRPPLGQYLGRQPQHF.

This clone was counted a few times. The rearrangement uses TRBV10-3 and TRBJ1-1, with D unclear. With 2 bases removed from V and 1 base from J, the gap between germline ends came to 17 bases. The V gene's germline CDR1 is ENHRY and CDR2 SYGVKD. This CDR3 is built from 17 residues. CDR3 in amino acids: CAISEIPTGLENTEAFF. CDR3 DNA sequence: TGTGCCATCAGTGAGATCCCTACGGGTTTGGAGAACACTGAAGCTTTCTTT.

This rearrangement joins TRBV18 to TRBJ2-4; 9 positions match TRBD2. The CDR3 is made up of 17 amino acids. The J segment lost 5 bases and the V segment lost 6 bases, leaving 14 bases of the junction unmatched. Germline CDR1 reads KGHSH; CDR2 reads LQKENI. CDR3 nucleotide sequence: TGTGCCAGCTCGCCCGGGGGGGCTAGCGGGACCCAAAACATTCAGTACTTC. Translation: CASSPGGASGTQNIQYF.

This clone has a single count. V usage is TRBV19 and J usage is TRBJ1-4; D might be TRBD1 (6 bases). CDR1 LNHDA and CDR2 SQIVND come from the germline V gene (reference sequence). V was cut by 6 bases and J by 8 bases, with 16 bases left in between. This CDR3 has 14 amino acids. The CDR3 coding sequence is TGTGCCAGTAGCGTACAGGGAGTTAAAGAAAAACTGTTTTTT. This sequence encodes CASSVQGVKEKLFF.

V is TRBV11-2 and J is TRBJ2-7; 7 bases map to TRBD1. Trimming removed 4 bases from V and 2 bases from J; junction bases left unmatched: 5. There are 14 residues in the CDR3. Germline-derived CDR1 and CDR2 are SGHAT and FQNNGV. The CDR3 here is CASSSDRVPYEQYF. CDR3 DNA sequence: TGTGCCAGCAGCTCCGACAGGGTCCCCTACGAGCAGTACTTC.

The rearrangement uses TRBV18 and TRBJ2-1; 10 nucleotides agree with TRBD2. There are 15 residues in the CDR3. The germline V gene has CDR1 KGHSH and CDR2 LQKENI. J lost 5 bases, V lost 4 bases, and 5 bases had no gene match. CDR3 sequence: CASSLGTSENNEQFF. In DNA form, the CDR3 reads TGTGCCAGCTCACTTGGGACTAGCGAGAACAATGAGCAGTTCTTC.

A word on this clone: Germline and junction disagree at one end, which may indicate a read error. This chain joins TRBV6-1 and TRBJ1-3; D might be TRBD1 (5 bases). The CDR3 contains 16 residues. Per the germline V gene, CDR1 is MNHNS and CDR2 is SASEGT. The DNA for the CDR3 is TGTGCCAACAGTGAAGGGTTTTGGCAGGGTGGAAACACCATATATTTT. Translating it yields CANSEGFWQGGNTIYF.

V usage is TRBV18 and J usage is TRBJ2-7; 8 bases agree with TRBD1. Trimming cost V 3 bases and J 2 bases; bases outside gene matches: 3. Germline-derived CDR1 and CDR2 are KGHSH and LQKENI. CDR3 length equals 14 residues. The CDR3 sequence: CASSPDRGAYEQYF. The CDR3 nucleotides are TGTGCCAGCTCACCTGACAGGGGAGCCTACGAGCAGTACTTC.

The V and J genes are TRBV4-2 and TRBJ1-1; 8 nucleotides agree with TRBD1. J lost 3 bases, V lost 2 bases, and 8 bases had no gene match. The CDR3 length is 16 residues. CDR1 is LGHNA, CDR2 YNFKEQ, per germline. The CDR3 sequence is CASSQSGGVRDTEAFF. The CDR3 DNA reads as TGTGCCAGCAGCCAATCAGGGGGCGTGAGGGACACTGAAGCTTTCTTT.

The J gene is TRBJ1-4, the V gene TRBV6-5; tentative D call: TRBD1 (6 bases). V lost 6 bases to trimming and J lost 3 bases, with 14 bases between them. The CDR3 totals 15 residues. Germline CDR1 MNHEY, CDR2 SVGAGI. CDR3 DNA sequence: TGTGCCAGCAGAGACAGCGGGGGGCCTAATGAAAAACTGTTTTTT. As protein: CASRDSGGPNEKLFF.

This clone is a singleton in its sample. This chain uses TRBV9 with TRBJ2-3; the match to TRBD2 covers 7 bases. The ends lost 4 bases at V and 0 bases at J; junction bases unmatched: 5. Germline CDR1 reads SGDLS; CDR2 reads YYNGEE. The CDR3 spans 15 residues. CDR3 residues: CASSLTAGSTDTQYF. The CDR3 DNA reads as TGTGCCAGCAGCTTAACAGCGGGGAGCACAGATACGCAGTATTTT.